This T cell receptor beta chain was obtained from a study of cytomegalovirus exposure and HLA in healthy donors. Study-wide findings and caveats: Presence/absence results assume similar sequencing depth per donor, which may not hold. In vitro work confirmed that a few CMV-associated chains recognize CMV antigens.

On this clone itself: Its antigen is currently unknown.

The study ran its PCR with 60 Vbeta and 13 Jbeta primers. TCRdb's table, derived via immunoSEQ multiplex PCR, lists solely in-frame clones and lacks some. The repertoire holds about 140,000 clones, with approximately 91% as singletons. This CDR3 spans 13 amino acids. Looked up from germline, CDR1 is SGHTA and CDR2 is FQGTGA. With 5 bases removed from V and 4 bases from J, the gap between germline ends came to 8 bases. Sequencing was carried out using PBMCs. This sequence was found in a woman between 40 and 50 years old in good health and CMV-seronegative. The rearrangement links TRBV7-3 to TRBJ2-2; D unclear. CDR3 in amino acids: CASSIDFTGELFF. The CDR3 nucleotides read TGTGCCAGCAGCATAGACTTCACCGGGGAGCTGTTTTTT.